This is a list of T cell receptor beta chains from one sample in a study of blood T cell repertoires in COVID-19. Clones were read by immunoSEQ multiplex PCR, and TCRdb kept only the in-frame ones, dropping some. The sample consists of about 220,000 clones, around 89% of them appearing once. Sample: PBMCs or T cells enriched from blood (not recorded which). The source is a woman aged 30 to 39 who had recovered from COVID-19. CDR3s include the opening cysteine and the closing phenylalanine or tryptophan. Each record gives: V gene, clone size, J gene, D gene, CDR3 protein, CDR3 DNA. D genes are given only for firm matches. Clone sizes are given selectively: once, few, many, or a class where the clone is expanded.

TRBV7-6	.	TRBJ1-1	.	CASSQTGVWELGAEAFF	TGTGCCAGCAGCCAGACAGGAGTATGGGAGCTGGGGGCTGAAGCTTTCTTT
TRBV19	.	TRBJ2-2	TRBD1	CASSLKAGGGPGELFF	TGTGCCAGTAGTCTAAAGGCAGGGGGCGGGCCCGGGGAGCTGTTTTTT
TRBV9	.	TRBJ2-1	.	CASSVVLGADNEQFF	TGTGCCAGCAGCGTGGTTTTGGGGGCCGACAATGAGCAGTTCTTC
TRBV4-1	.	TRBJ1-1	.	CASSHPVRGKYSEAFF	TGCGCCAGCAGCCACCCAGTTAGAGGGAAATATTCTGAAGCTTTCTTT
TRBV5-6	.	TRBJ1-2	TRBD1	CASSFPPPTGGRYGYTF	TGTGCCAGCAGCTTCCCCCCCCCGACAGGGGGGAGGTATGGCTACACCTTC
TRBV5-1	.	TRBJ1-2	.	CASSPGRTRNYGYTF	TGCGCCAGCAGCCCCGGACGGACACGGAACTATGGCTACACCTTC
TRBV11-2	.	TRBJ2-7	TRBD1	CASSLDPGQGFEQYF	TGTGCCAGCAGCTTAGATCCCGGACAGGGGTTCGAGCAGTACTTC
TRBV5-6	once	TRBJ1-2	.	CASSPTGTLPDGYTF	TGTGCCAGCAGCCCAACCGGGACTCTGCCGGATGGCTACACCTTC
TRBV19	.	TRBJ1-5	.	CASSLRTVLLNQPQHF	TGTGCCAGTAGTCTTCGGACAGTCCTCCTTAATCAGCCCCAGCATTTT
TRBV4-3	.	TRBJ2-7	.	CASSREQGYEQYF	TGCGCCAGCAGCCGAGAACAGGGCTACGAGCAGTACTTC
TRBV9	.	TRBJ1-2	.	CASSGTDANYGYTF	TGTGCCAGCAGCGGGACAGACGCTAACTATGGCTACACCTTC
TRBV6-5	.	TRBJ1-5	.	CASGLSLNQPQHF	TGTGCCAGCGGTCTAAGCCTCAATCAGCCCCAGCATTTT
TRBV27	once	TRBJ1-1	.	CASRVRTEAFF	TGTGCCAGCAGGGTGCGGACTGAAGCTTTCTTT
TRBV2	once	TRBJ1-2	.	CASTSLGGFNGYTF	TGTGCCAGCACAAGTTTAGGGGGATTTAATGGCTACACCTTC
TRBV5-1	.	TRBJ2-1	TRBD2	CASSLVAGGKNEQFF	TGCGCCAGCAGCTTGGTCGCGGGAGGGAAAAATGAGCAGTTCTTC
TRBV9	.	TRBJ2-7	.	CASSAKQGANEQYF	TGTGCCAGCAGCGCCAAACAGGGAGCGAACGAGCAGTACTTC
TRBV14	.	TRBJ1-3	.	CASSQLQGVSGNTIYF	TGTGCCAGCAGCCAGTTACAGGGTGTCTCTGGAAACACCATATATTTT
TRBV7-3	.	TRBJ2-6	TRBD1	CASSEPRGPGANVLTF	TGTGCCAGCAGCGAGCCAAGGGGGCCAGGGGCCAACGTCCTGACTTTC